The rows below give T cell receptor beta chains drawn from one sample of a study of CD8 T cells in ankylosing spondylitis. TCRdb re-derived calls from the 5' RACE reads in MiXCR, one entry per CDR3 protein. The sample contains some 130,000 distinct CDR3 sequences, 8% to 9% of which appear only once. The sequenced sample consisted of synovial fluid, either unsorted or a sorted T cell fraction (not recorded which). All receptors derive from a male donor with ankylosing spondylitis. Both conserved end residues are part of each CDR3. Fields, in order: clone size, J gene, V gene, D gene, CDR3 DNA, CDR3 protein. The D gene is left open where the match is weak. Some rows have no size entry. The others give once, few or many, or a class for an expanded clone.

abundance: many
j_gene: TRBJ1-1
v_gene: TRBV6-1
d_gene: .
CDR3nt: TGTGCCAGCAGTCGGCAGGGGTTGAACACTGAAGCTTTCTTT
CDR3aa: CASSRQGLNTEAFF

abundance: many
j_gene: TRBJ2-3
v_gene: TRBV28
d_gene: TRBD2
CDR3nt: TGTGCCAGCAGTTTTAGAACCCATAGCGGGATAGGGGATACGCAGTATTTT
CDR3aa: CASSFRTHSGIGDTQYF

abundance: few
j_gene: TRBJ2-1
v_gene: TRBV7-9
d_gene: TRBD1
CDR3nt: TGTGCCAGCAGCTTAGGAGAGGGACAGTCTTACAATGAGCAGTTCTTC
CDR3aa: CASSLGEGQSYNEQFF

abundance: .
j_gene: TRBJ1-2
v_gene: TRBV5-1
d_gene: .
CDR3nt: TGCGCCAGCAGCCTTCCGGGGGATGGCTACACCTTC
CDR3aa: CASSLPGDGYTF

abundance: many
j_gene: TRBJ2-2
v_gene: TRBV7-9
d_gene: TRBD1
CDR3nt: TGTGCCAGCAGATGGACAGGGGCCCATAGAGGGGAGCTGTTTTTT
CDR3aa: CASRWTGAHRGELFF

abundance: many
j_gene: TRBJ1-1
v_gene: TRBV12-3/TRBV12-4
d_gene: .
CDR3nt: TGTGCCAGCAGGGAGGTAAGCGGGAACACTGAAGCTTTCTTT
CDR3aa: CASREVSGNTEAFF

abundance: many
j_gene: TRBJ2-3
v_gene: TRBV11-2
d_gene: TRBD2
CDR3nt: TGTGCCAGCAGCTTTTTCCTAGCGGGGTACACAGATACGCAGTATTTT
CDR3aa: CASSFFLAGYTDTQYF

abundance: many
j_gene: TRBJ2-3
v_gene: TRBV20-1
d_gene: .
CDR3nt: TGCAGTGCTAGTGTGGGGGGTCTCCCAGATACGCAGTATTTT
CDR3aa: CSASVGGLPDTQYF

abundance: .
j_gene: TRBJ2-1
v_gene: TRBV10-3
d_gene: .
CDR3nt: TGTGCCACCAGTGCCGGGACTCAGTACAATGAGCAGTTCTTC
CDR3aa: CATSAGTQYNEQFF

abundance: many
j_gene: TRBJ2-5
v_gene: TRBV29-1
d_gene: .
CDR3nt: TGCAGCGTTCGGACGGCTCAGGAGACCCAGTACTTC
CDR3aa: CSVRTAQETQYF

abundance: many
j_gene: TRBJ1-1
v_gene: TRBV29-1
d_gene: .
CDR3nt: TGCAGCGGAGAGGACCGGGGGTTAGAAGCTTTCTTT
CDR3aa: CSGEDRGLEAFF

abundance: many
j_gene: TRBJ2-2
v_gene: TRBV5-4
d_gene: .
CDR3nt: TGTGCCAGCAGCCTACACCCCGGGGAGCTGTTTTTT
CDR3aa: CASSLHPGELFF